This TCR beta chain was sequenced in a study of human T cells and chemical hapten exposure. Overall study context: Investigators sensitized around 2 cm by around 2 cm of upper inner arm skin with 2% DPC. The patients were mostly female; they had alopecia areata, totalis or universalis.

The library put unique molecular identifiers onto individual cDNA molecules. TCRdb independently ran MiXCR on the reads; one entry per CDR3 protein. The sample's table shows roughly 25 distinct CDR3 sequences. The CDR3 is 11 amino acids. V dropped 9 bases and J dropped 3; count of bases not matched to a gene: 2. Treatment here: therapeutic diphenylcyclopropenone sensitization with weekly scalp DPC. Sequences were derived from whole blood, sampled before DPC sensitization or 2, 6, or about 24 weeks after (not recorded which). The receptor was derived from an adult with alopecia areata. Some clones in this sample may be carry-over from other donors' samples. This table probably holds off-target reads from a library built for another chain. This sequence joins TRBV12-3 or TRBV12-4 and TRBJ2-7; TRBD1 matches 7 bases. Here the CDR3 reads CASQGVYEQYF. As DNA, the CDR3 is TGTGCCAGTCAGGGGGTCTACGAGCAGTACTTC.